Shown below are 7 T cell receptor beta chains from a single sample sequenced in a study of blood T cell repertoires in COVID-19. Assay: immunoSEQ multiplex PCR; the TCRdb copy retains only in-frame clones and omits some. The top ten clones hold approximately 9.9% of a sample with a few hundred thousand clones, 75% to 90% of them seen once. The sample consisted of peripheral blood. The receptor source for this set is a woman aged 70-85 years with acute or convalescent COVID-19.

The genes are TRBV19 and TRBJ2-1; D call uncertain. CDR3 length: 12 residues. Germline V gene sequence: CDR1 LNHDA, CDR2 SQIVND (reference sequence). Trimming took off 10 bases at V and 4 bases at J, with 11 bases between the two ends. In nucleotides, the CDR3 is TGTGCCACTTTAAACCGGTACAATGAGCAGTTCTTC. Translated: CATLNRYNEQFF.

The chain couples TRBV2 to TRBJ2-1; TRBD2 aligns across 12 bases. The CDR3 consists of 16 residues. J gave up 8 bases and V 6 bases, and 11 bases lay outside the gene matches. CDR1 is SNHLY, CDR2 FYNNEI, per germline. In DNA, the CDR3 is TGTGCCAGCAGACTCCTAGCGGGGGGGCAGGGGCATGAGCAGTTCTTC. Residues: CASRLLAGGQGHEQFF.

The chain couples TRBV12-3 or TRBV12-4 to TRBJ2-5; D uncertain. The CDR3 loop spans 12 amino acids. V lost 2 bases and J 4 bases, leaving 5 bases between the germline ends. CDR3: CASSLSGETQYF. CDR3 in DNA: TGTGCCAGCAGTTTATCCGGAGAGACCCAGTACTTC.

J is TRBJ1-2 and V is TRBV6-5; 7 bases are a match to TRBD1. This CDR3 region has 13 residues. J was trimmed by 2 bases and V by 5 bases; bases with no gene match: 2. Germline V gene lookup returns CDR1 MNHEY and CDR2 SVGAGI. The DNA for the CDR3 is TGTGCCAGCAGTCAGGGGGTAAACTATGGCTACACCTTC. Translating gives CASSQGVNYGYTF.

J is TRBJ2-3 and V is TRBV3-1 (or the pseudogene TRBV3-2); 8 nucleotides line up with TRBD2. V was pared by 5 bases and J by 6 bases, with 10 bases of the junction left unmatched. There are 15 residues in the CDR3. Germline assignment: CDR1 LGHDT and CDR2 YNNKEL (reference sequence). The CDR3 spells CASSTFGGAVDTQYF. The CDR3 DNA follows: TGTGCCAGCAGCACTTTCGGGGGGGCGGTGGATACGCAGTATTTT.

The chain uses TRBV10-2 and TRBJ1-5; 9 bases are shared with TRBD1. Germline-derived CDR1 and CDR2 are WSHSY and SAAADI. The V segment lost 3 bases and the J segment 6 bases; nucleotides outside the gene matches: 3. The length of the CDR3 is 14 residues. The CDR3 region has the DNA TGCGCCAGCAGTGAAACAGGGGGCGGTCAGCCCCAGCATTTT. Protein product: CASSETGGGQPQHF.

The V gene is TRBV3-1 (or the pseudogene TRBV3-2), the J gene TRBJ2-7; 11 bases agree with TRBD2. The V gene's germline CDR1 is LGHDT and CDR2 YNNKEL (reference sequence). The V and J ends lost 6 bases and 3 bases, in that order; junction bases with no gene match: 13. The CDR3 spans 17 residues. CDR3 region: CASSQRATSGGYYEQYF. CDR3 DNA sequence: TGTGCCAGCAGTCAAAGGGCCACTAGCGGGGGTTACTACGAGCAGTACTTC.